This TCR beta chain was captured in a study of control samples from healthy donors and cancer patients. Sequencing was performed with immunoSEQ multiplex PCR; in TCRdb, only in-frame clones are kept and a portion is missing. This table holds approximately 50,000 clones, more than 75% found once. Looked up from germline, CDR1 is MDHEN and CDR2 is SYDVKM. V was cut by 6 bases and J by 6 bases, with 20 bases left in between. This CDR3 region has 16 residues. The chain uses TRBV28 and TRBJ1-4; D possibly corresponds to TRBD1 (5 bases). Source material: PBMCs. This clonotype originated in a woman aged 60 to 75 with lung cancer. The CDR3 loop is CASRTWDSREYEKLFF. The CDR3 bases are TGTGCCAGCAGGACCTGGGACTCCCGCGAGTATGAAAAACTGTTTTTT. Based on the CDR3 plus reference TRBV28 and TRBJ1-4, the full variable domain is DVKVTQSSRYLVKRTGEKVFLECVQDMDHENMFWYRQDPGLGLRLIYFSYDVKMKEKGDIPEGYSVSREKKERFSLILESASTNQTSMYLCASRTWDSREYEKLFFGSGTQLSVL.